The clone carrying this TCR beta chain was observed a handful of times. The entry originates in a study of control samples from healthy donors and cancer patients. Assay: immunoSEQ multiplex PCR; the TCRdb copy retains only in-frame clones and omits some. The table lists tens of thousands of clones, roughly 78% of them singletons. The CDR3 extends over 15 amino acids. V was clipped by 0 bases and J by 4 bases, with 12 bases between them. Germline lookup yields CDR1 SEHNR and CDR2 FQNEAQ (reference sequence). This TCR was sampled from a woman aged 55-69 years in good health. The chain carries TRBV7-9 and TRBJ1-1; D not resolved. Source material: blood. The CDR3 protein is CASSLAERTITEAFF. For the CDR3, the DNA is TGTGCCAGCAGCTTAGCGGAGCGAACGATCACTGAAGCTTTCTTT.